This is a list of T cell receptor beta chains from one sample in a study of blood T cell repertoires in COVID-19. Only in-frame clones appear in the TCRdb table, and some are missing; sequencing was by immunoSEQ multiplex PCR. The data contain about 250,000 clones, 75% to 95% of them seen just once; the ten biggest clones take up about 1.9%. Sequences were obtained from PBMCs or T cells enriched from blood (not recorded which). These receptors were obtained from a woman younger than 35 who had recovered from COVID-19. Both conserved end residues are part of each CDR3. The order of the fields is D gene, J gene, V gene, clone size, CDR3 protein, CDR3 DNA. The D gene is left open where the match is weak. A row's size may be missing; if present it is once, few, many or a size class.

d_call: TRBD2; j_call: TRBJ2-1; v_call: TRBV6-5; clone_size: -; cdr3_aa: CASSHGLAGGPTQFF; cdr3_nt: TGTGCCAGCAGTCATGGACTAGCGGGAGGGCCGACGCAGTTCTTC
d_call: -; j_call: TRBJ1-1; v_call: TRBV4-1; clone_size: -; cdr3_aa: CASSQEGAGNTEAFF; cdr3_nt: TGCGCCAGCAGCCAAGAGGGTGCGGGAAACACTGAAGCTTTCTTT
d_call: TRBD2; j_call: TRBJ2-7; v_call: TRBV10-2; clone_size: -; cdr3_aa: CASRGLATAEQYF; cdr3_nt: TGCGCCAGCAGGGGACTAGCGACGGCCGAGCAGTACTTC
d_call: TRBD1; j_call: TRBJ2-1; v_call: TRBV2; clone_size: -; cdr3_aa: CASSEGRTGINEQFF; cdr3_nt: TGTGCCAGCAGTGAAGGGCGGACAGGGATCAATGAGCAGTTCTTC
d_call: -; j_call: TRBJ1-1; v_call: TRBV5-6; clone_size: -; cdr3_aa: CASSSGQLNTEAFF; cdr3_nt: TGTGCCAGCAGCTCGGGACAATTGAACACTGAAGCTTTCTTT
d_call: TRBD2; j_call: TRBJ2-7; v_call: TRBV28; clone_size: once; cdr3_aa: CASRGTSGSYEQYF; cdr3_nt: TGTGCCAGCAGGGGGACTAGCGGGAGTTACGAGCAGTACTTC
d_call: TRBD1; j_call: TRBJ2-7; v_call: TRBV5-6; clone_size: -; cdr3_aa: CASSRQGYEQYF; cdr3_nt: TGTGCCAGCAGCCGACAGGGTTACGAGCAGTACTTC
d_call: -; j_call: TRBJ2-7; v_call: TRBV29-1; clone_size: -; cdr3_aa: CSVEGLGHSYEQYF; cdr3_nt: TGCAGCGTTGAAGGGTTAGGACACTCCTACGAGCAGTACTTC
d_call: -; j_call: TRBJ2-5; v_call: TRBV10-3; clone_size: -; cdr3_aa: CAISANRGQETQYF; cdr3_nt: TGTGCCATCAGTGCTAACCGGGGCCAAGAGACCCAGTACTTC
d_call: TRBD1; j_call: TRBJ2-7; v_call: TRBV6-6; clone_size: -; cdr3_aa: CASRRDSSEQYF; cdr3_nt: TGTGCCAGCAGACGGGACAGCTCCGAGCAGTACTTC
d_call: -; j_call: TRBJ2-3; v_call: TRBV11-2; clone_size: -; cdr3_aa: CASSLELATDTQYF; cdr3_nt: TGTGCCAGCAGCTTAGAATTGGCAACAGATACGCAGTATTTT
d_call: TRBD2; j_call: TRBJ2-1; v_call: TRBV7-6; clone_size: -; cdr3_aa: CASSVTSGTIYNEQFF; cdr3_nt: TGTGCCAGCAGCGTTACTAGCGGCACAATATACAATGAGCAGTTCTTC
d_call: -; j_call: TRBJ1-1; v_call: TRBV29-1; clone_size: -; cdr3_aa: CSVGRGTEAFF; cdr3_nt: TGCAGCGTTGGCAGGGGTACTGAAGCTTTCTTT
d_call: -; j_call: TRBJ2-1; v_call: TRBV7-3; clone_size: -; cdr3_aa: CASSLSSGVEQFF; cdr3_nt: TGTGCCAGCAGCTTAAGTTCGGGGGTTGAGCAGTTCTTC
d_call: -; j_call: TRBJ2-7; v_call: TRBV24-1; clone_size: -; cdr3_aa: CATSDGGSYEQYF; cdr3_nt: TGTGCCACCAGTGATGGGGGGTCCTACGAGCAGTACTTC
d_call: -; j_call: TRBJ1-5; v_call: TRBV3-1/TRBV3-2; clone_size: -; cdr3_aa: CASSQGPSGYSNQPQHF; cdr3_nt: TGTGCCAGCAGCCAAGGCCCTTCAGGTTATAGCAATCAGCCCCAGCATTTT
d_call: TRBD1; j_call: TRBJ1-5; v_call: TRBV24-1; clone_size: -; cdr3_aa: CATSDGTGSSNQPQHF; cdr3_nt: TGTGCCACCAGTGATGGGACAGGGAGTTCCAATCAGCCCCAGCATTTT
d_call: -; j_call: TRBJ2-7; v_call: TRBV7-2; clone_size: -; cdr3_aa: CASTKNRGGYEQYF; cdr3_nt: TGTGCCAGCACTAAGAATAGAGGGGGATACGAGCAGTACTTC
d_call: -; j_call: TRBJ1-5; v_call: TRBV11-2; clone_size: -; cdr3_aa: CASSASTQPQHF; cdr3_nt: TGTGCCAGCAGCGCGAGCACTCAGCCCCAGCATTTT
d_call: -; j_call: TRBJ1-3; v_call: TRBV18; clone_size: -; cdr3_aa: CASSPDPTWNTIYF; cdr3_nt: TGTGCCAGCTCACCTGATCCGACATGGAACACCATATATTTT
d_call: TRBD1; j_call: TRBJ1-2; v_call: TRBV6-5; clone_size: -; cdr3_aa: CASSYTGDYYGYTF; cdr3_nt: TGTGCCAGCAGTTACACAGGGGATTACTATGGCTACACCTTC
d_call: TRBD1; j_call: TRBJ2-3; v_call: TRBV28; clone_size: once; cdr3_aa: CASKQGSTDTQYF; cdr3_nt: TGTGCCAGCAAACAGGGGAGCACAGATACGCAGTATTTT
d_call: TRBD1; j_call: TRBJ1-1; v_call: TRBV24-1; clone_size: -; cdr3_aa: CATSGWDREDAGGSKAFF; cdr3_nt: TGTGCCACCAGTGGCTGGGACAGGGAAGACGCAGGGGGATCGAAAGCTTTCTTT
d_call: TRBD1; j_call: TRBJ1-2; v_call: TRBV2; clone_size: -; cdr3_aa: CARPIGQGGGYTF; cdr3_nt: TGTGCCAGGCCGATTGGACAGGGCGGTGGCTACACCTTC
d_call: -; j_call: TRBJ2-7; v_call: TRBV20-1; clone_size: -; cdr3_aa: CSGGTLREQYF; cdr3_nt: TGCAGTGGAGGGACTCTTCGCGAGCAGTACTTC
d_call: -; j_call: TRBJ1-3; v_call: TRBV4-2; clone_size: -; cdr3_aa: CASSYSDRNTIYF; cdr3_nt: TGTGCCAGCAGCTACTCTGACAGAAACACCATATATTTT
d_call: -; j_call: TRBJ2-2; v_call: TRBV7-3; clone_size: -; cdr3_aa: CASSLGREGELFF; cdr3_nt: TGTGCCAGCAGCTTGGGCAGGGAAGGGGAGCTGTTTTTT
d_call: TRBD2; j_call: TRBJ2-7; v_call: TRBV5-6; clone_size: -; cdr3_aa: CASSLTTSGYEQYF; cdr3_nt: TGTGCCAGCAGCTTAACGACTAGCGGATACGAGCAGTACTTC
d_call: -; j_call: TRBJ2-4; v_call: TRBV7-6; clone_size: -; cdr3_aa: CASSLVRGNIQYF; cdr3_nt: TGTGCCAGCAGCTTAGTTAGAGGAAACATTCAGTACTTC
d_call: -; j_call: TRBJ1-3; v_call: TRBV7-9; clone_size: -; cdr3_aa: CASSYWTVSGNTIYF; cdr3_nt: TGTGCCAGCAGCTACTGGACAGTCTCTGGAAACACCATATATTTT
d_call: -; j_call: TRBJ1-1; v_call: TRBV10-3; clone_size: -; cdr3_aa: CAISGYRDPNTEAFF; cdr3_nt: TGTGCCATCAGTGGCTACAGGGACCCGAACACTGAAGCTTTCTTT
d_call: -; j_call: TRBJ2-3; v_call: TRBV11-2; clone_size: once; cdr3_aa: CASSRRGTLDTDTQYF; cdr3_nt: TGTGCCAGCAGCCGCCGTGGGACACTGGATACAGATACGCAGTATTTT
d_call: -; j_call: TRBJ1-2; v_call: TRBV9; clone_size: -; cdr3_aa: CASSSLREDYGYTF; cdr3_nt: TGTGCCAGCAGCTCCCTTAGGGAGGACTATGGCTACACCTTC
d_call: -; j_call: TRBJ1-2; v_call: TRBV29-1; clone_size: -; cdr3_aa: CSVVRAATYGYTF; cdr3_nt: TGCAGCGTTGTCAGGGCGGCGACTTATGGCTACACCTTC
d_call: TRBD1; j_call: TRBJ2-1; v_call: TRBV4-1; clone_size: -; cdr3_aa: CASSRDRDLSEQFF; cdr3_nt: TGCGCCAGCAGCCGGGACAGGGATTTGAGTGAGCAGTTCTTC
d_call: TRBD2; j_call: TRBJ2-1; v_call: TRBV5-6; clone_size: -; cdr3_aa: CASSLMTSGFYNEQFF; cdr3_nt: TGTGCCAGCAGCCTGATGACTAGCGGTTTCTACAATGAGCAGTTCTTC
d_call: -; j_call: TRBJ2-3; v_call: TRBV2; clone_size: -; cdr3_aa: CASNFGGFTDTQYF; cdr3_nt: TGTGCCAGCAATTTTGGGGGCTTCACAGATACGCAGTATTTT
d_call: -; j_call: TRBJ1-5; v_call: TRBV28; clone_size: -; cdr3_aa: CASSLRVWTDNQPQHF; cdr3_nt: TGTGCCAGCAGTTTACGAGTATGGACAGACAATCAGCCCCAGCATTTT
d_call: -; j_call: TRBJ1-2; v_call: TRBV6-2/TRBV6-3; clone_size: -; cdr3_aa: CASSFPQEGPYGYTF; cdr3_nt: TGTGCCAGCAGCTTCCCCCAGGAGGGCCCATATGGCTACACCTTC
d_call: TRBD2; j_call: TRBJ2-1; v_call: TRBV25-1; clone_size: -; cdr3_aa: CASSVLFAGGYNEQFF; cdr3_nt: TGTGCCAGCAGCGTCCTCTTCGCGGGAGGGTACAATGAGCAGTTCTTC
d_call: TRBD1; j_call: TRBJ1-6; v_call: TRBV9; clone_size: -; cdr3_aa: CASSVGQGDSPLHF; cdr3_nt: TGTGCCAGCAGCGTAGGACAGGGAGATTCACCCCTCCACTTT
d_call: TRBD2; j_call: TRBJ2-1; v_call: TRBV2; clone_size: -; cdr3_aa: CASSRLAGVNEQFF; cdr3_nt: TGTGCCTCTTCCCGGCTAGCGGGAGTCAATGAGCAGTTCTTC
d_call: TRBD2; j_call: TRBJ2-2; v_call: TRBV6-6; clone_size: -; cdr3_aa: CASSRNRGLAGVGTGELFF; cdr3_nt: TGTGCCAGCAGTCGCAACAGGGGACTAGCGGGAGTAGGCACCGGGGAGCTGTTTTTT
d_call: -; j_call: TRBJ2-7; v_call: TRBV11-2; clone_size: -; cdr3_aa: CASSEGAGRSSYEQYF; cdr3_nt: TGTGCCAGCAGCGAGGGGGCGGGGCGGAGCTCCTACGAGCAGTACTTC
d_call: -; j_call: TRBJ1-2; v_call: TRBV10-3; clone_size: once; cdr3_aa: CAISELQASYGYTF; cdr3_nt: TGTGCCATCAGTGAGTTACAGGCTTCCTATGGCTACACCTTC
d_call: TRBD1; j_call: TRBJ2-3; v_call: TRBV4-2; clone_size: -; cdr3_aa: CASSQGRDRVEDTQYF; cdr3_nt: TGTGCCAGCAGCCAAGGACGGGACAGGGTGGAAGATACGCAGTATTTT